The source of this T cell receptor beta chain is a study of cytomegalovirus exposure and HLA in healthy donors. V gave up 5 bases and J gave up 0 bases; unmatched junction bases: 9. Germline V gene data show CDR1 as LGHNA and CDR2 as YSLEER. The CDR3 loop spans 16 amino acids. Repertoires were generated with immunoSEQ multiplex PCR, while TCRdb's copy carries only in-frame clones and drops some. Among some 330,000 clones listed, roughly 85% were seen once. The gene calls are TRBV4-3 and TRBJ2-7; 8 bases align to TRBD2. Sequenced sample: PBMCs. The source of this sequence is a woman between 18 and 29 years old in good health and CMV-seronegative. For the CDR3, the DNA is TGCGCCAGCAGCAAGACGGCTAGCGGGTACTCCTACGAGCAGTACTTC. Its translation: CASSKTASGYSYEQYF.